The 32 T cell receptor beta chains listed next were all sequenced from one sample in a study of beta chain features in type 1 diabetes. Study observations and caveats: Within each of all four CD4+ subsets, Type 1 diabetes patients had TCRB CDR3s that were moderately but significantly shorter.

No cognate antigen is known for these TCRs. The sequenced template was cDNA made from the entire isolated RNA. Sequencing was performed with immunoSEQ multiplex PCR; in TCRdb, only in-frame clones are kept and a portion is missing. The data show 300,000 to 350,000 clones, approximately 13% seen once. The sequencing input was naive CD4+ T cells from blood. These receptor sequences come from a woman aged 18-29 years with type 1 diabetes.

This clone was counted a few times. CDR3 region: CASRPSGADTQYF. CDR3 nucleotide sequence: TGTGCCAGCAGGCCCAGCGGGGCCGATACGCAGTATTTT. The rearrangement joins TRBV7-2 to TRBJ2-3; 7 positions agree with TRBD2. V lost 6 bases, J lost 6 bases, and 6 bases stayed unmatched. CDR1 is SGHTA, CDR2 FQGNSA, per germline. The CDR3 totals 13 residues.

The V gene is TRBV18, the J gene TRBJ2-1; D unresolved. Trimming left V 3 bases short and J 5 bases short, with 8 bases between. Germline V gives CDR1 KGHSH, CDR2 LQKENI. This CDR3 is 13 amino acids long. CDR3 region: CASSPNLDNEQFF. CDR3 nucleotides: TGTGCCAGCTCACCTAACTTGGACAATGAGCAGTTCTTC.

J is TRBJ2-2 and V is TRBV21-1; the table's D call, TRBD1, was not checked against the DNA. TRBV21-1 is a pseudogene. This CDR3 has 16 amino acids. For the CDR3, the DNA is TGTGCCAGCAGCAAGCGGCAGGGGACGGTGACCGGGGAGCTGTTTTTT. It translates to CASSKRQGTVTGELFF.

This sequence joins TRBV28 and TRBJ1-2; 7 bases map to TRBD1. The CDR3 contains 14 residues. The V gene end was trimmed by 6 bases and the J gene end by 4 bases; junction bases not matched to a gene: 8. Germline values: CDR1 MDHEN, CDR2 SYDVKM. CDR3 residues: CASRDGTVLYGYTF. For the CDR3, the DNA is TGTGCCAGCAGGGATGGGACAGTCCTCTATGGCTACACCTTC.

The chain is built from TRBV9 and TRBJ1-2; weak D call: TRBD1 (5 bases). The ends were cut back, 5 bases at V and 5 bases at J, with 16 bases in the middle. Germline V gene lookup returns CDR1 SGDLS and CDR2 YYNGEE. This CDR3 comprises 14 residues. The CDR3 is CASSASTGTYGYTF. CDR3 nucleotides: TGTGCCAGCAGTGCCAGCACCGGGACTTATGGCTACACCTTC.

This clone occurred a few times. The chain has TRBV28 and TRBJ2-7; TRBD2 might be the D (6 bases). This CDR3 has 13 amino acids. Germline V gives CDR1 MDHEN, CDR2 SYDVKM. V dropped 7 bases and J dropped 2 bases, with 12 bases sitting between them. Written as DNA, the CDR3 is TGTGCCAGCACGGAGCGGGCCCCCTACGAGCAGTACTTC. This gives the protein CASTERAPYEQYF.

The chain recombines TRBV9 with TRBJ2-1; the D gene is possibly TRBD1 (6 bases). The germline gives CDR1 SGDLS, CDR2 YYNGEE. The V end lost 4 bases, the J end lost 5 bases, and 13 bases lay between the germline ends. The CDR3 has 14 residues. CDR3 region: CASSSQGFHNEQFF. The CDR3 nucleotides are TGTGCCAGCAGCTCACAGGGTTTCCACAATGAGCAGTTCTTC.

This clone has more than one count but fewer than ten. The V gene is TRBV18, the J gene TRBJ1-2; tentatively, D is TRBD1 (6 bases). Germline V gives CDR1 KGHSH, CDR2 LQKENI. V was cut by 8 bases and J by 8 bases, with 15 bases left in between. The CDR3 extends over 12 amino acids. CDR3 in amino acids: CASRQGSGGYTF. CDR3 nucleotides: TGTGCCAGCCGTCAGGGGTCGGGCGGCTACACCTTC.

The rearrangement links TRBV9 to TRBJ2-1; D is perhaps TRBD1 (5 bases). The CDR3 sequence is 16 residues long. The germline gives CDR1 SGDLS, CDR2 YYNGEE. The germline V and J ends were trimmed by 4 bases and 9 bases, with 23 bases remaining between them. CDR3 DNA sequence: TGTGCCAGCAGCCCCCAACGATGGCAGGGCAGGACTGAGCAGTTCTTC. Translated, it gives CASSPQRWQGRTEQFF.

The chain uses TRBV29-1 and TRBJ1-1; the match to TRBD1 covers 9 bases. The germline V gene encodes CDR1 SQVTM and CDR2 ANQGSEA. The CDR3 contains 17 residues. Losses at the gene ends were 4 bases for V and 4 bases for J; bases not matched to a gene: 16. In DNA, the CDR3 is TGCAGCGTTGGACCGCCCCTGACAGGGGGGTTTGCCACTGAAGCTTTCTTT. It specifies CSVGPPLTGGFATEAFF.

There are a few counts of this clone. This chain uses TRBV7-2 with TRBJ2-7; D uncertain. CDR3 size: 14 residues. V dropped 1 base and J dropped 0 bases, with 7 bases sitting between them. The germline V gene has CDR1 SGHTA and CDR2 FQGNSA. The CDR3, as DNA: TGTGCCAGCAGCTTAGGCGGCGGCTCCTACGAGCAGTACTTC. Protein: CASSLGGGSYEQYF.

V is TRBV11-2 and J is TRBJ1-1; TRBD1 might be the D (6 bases). The V end lost 5 bases, the J end lost 1 base, and 11 bases lay between the germline ends. Germline assignment: CDR1 SGHAT and CDR2 FQNNGV. CDR3 length: 14 amino acids. Here the CDR3 DNA reads TGTGCCAGCAGCAATACAGGGAAGAACACTGAAGCTTTCTTT. This gives the protein CASSNTGKNTEAFF.

In the case of this clone: Other DNA sequences in this sample translate to the same CDR3. The chain employs TRBV5-1 and TRBJ1-2, with D possibly being TRBD1 (5 bases). The CDR3 has 12 amino acids. Germline CDR1 is SGHRS and CDR2 is YFSETQ. Trimming stripped 2 bases from V and 4 bases from J, with 6 bases between. The CDR3 protein is CASSLDSYGYTF. CDR3 DNA sequence: TGCGCCAGCAGCTTAGACAGCTATGGCTACACCTTC.

V gene TRBV5-4 combines with J gene TRBJ1-1; maybe TRBD1 (6 bases). Trimming left V 0 bases short and J 10 bases short, with 10 bases between. The germline V gene has CDR1 SGHNT and CDR2 YYREEE (reference sequence). The CDR3 is 12 amino acids. The CDR3 sequence is CASSLGGLGAFF. CDR3 sequence (DNA): TGTGCCAGCAGCTTGGGGGGGCTAGGAGCTTTCTTT.

The chain is built from TRBV6-5 and TRBJ2-7; possibly TRBD1 for D (6 bases). Germline V gene sequence: CDR1 MNHEY, CDR2 SVGAGI. The CDR3 length is 14 residues. V shed 5 bases and J shed 7 bases, with 18 bases lying between them. CDR3 sequence: CASSENVGTLEQYF. In nucleotides, the CDR3 is TGTGCCAGCAGTGAAAACGTCGGGACACTTGAGCAGTACTTC.

The V call is TRBV27, the J call TRBJ1-1; 7 bases are a match to TRBD1. CDR1 is MNHEY and CDR2 is SMNVEV in the germline V gene (reference sequence). This CDR3 is built from 16 residues. The trim removed 5 bases at V and 11 bases at J, leaving 20 bases unmatched. The CDR3 reads CASSPKPYLDRSRAFF. The CDR3 region has the DNA TGTGCCAGCAGTCCTAAGCCTTACCTGGACAGGTCTAGGGCTTTCTTT.

This chain connects TRBV7-9 to TRBJ2-3, with TRBD1 matching 7 bases. The CDR3 covers 16 residues. J gave up 5 bases and V 5 bases, and 13 bases lay outside the gene matches. The germline CDR1 and CDR2 sequences are SEHNR and FQNEAQ (reference sequence). This chain's CDR3 is CASSSQGGGSVDTQYF. The DNA of the CDR3 is TGTGCCAGCAGCAGCCAAGGGGGCGGGTCCGTAGATACGCAGTATTTT.

The chain carries TRBV5-6 and TRBJ1-1; D is undetermined. The CDR3 sequence is 11 residues long. Germline values: CDR1 SGHDT, CDR2 YYEEEE. V was trimmed by 1 base and J by 7 bases, leaving 5 bases between them. CDR3 in amino acids: CASSLPREAFF. For the CDR3, the DNA is TGTGCCAGCAGCTTGCCCCGTGAAGCTTTCTTT.

This clone was observed a handful of times. V is TRBV5-1 and J is TRBJ2-5, with a weak D call TRBD1 (5 bases). V was trimmed by 4 bases and J by 3 bases, leaving 10 bases between them. CDR1 SGHRS and CDR2 YFSETQ come from the germline V gene. The CDR3 spans 13 residues. The CDR3 DNA sequence: TGCGCCAGCAGCCGTGGACAAGAAGAGACCCAGTACTTC. Its protein is CASSRGQEETQYF.

This clone was picked up a small number of times. V gene TRBV30 combines with J gene TRBJ2-2; 9 bases match TRBD2. V lost 7 bases and J lost 6; bases outside the gene matches: 15. The CDR3 sequence is 16 residues long. Per the germline V gene, CDR1 is GTSNPN and CDR2 is SVGIG (reference sequence). CDR3: CASYPGSGSVSGELFF. CDR3 in DNA: TGTGCCTCCTACCCTGGTAGCGGGAGTGTATCCGGGGAGCTGTTTTTT.

This clone was observed a few times. The chain recombines TRBV5-1 with TRBJ2-7; D call uncertain. This CDR3 spans 15 amino acids. From germline, CDR1 is SGHRS and CDR2 YFSETQ. The V gene lost 3 bases and the J gene lost 0 bases, with 13 bases spanning the gap. The CDR3 nucleotides read TGCGCCAGCAGCTCGCGCCGGGTGGGCTCCTACGAGCAGTACTTC. Protein: CASSSRRVGSYEQYF.

This clone was picked up one time. The chain recombines TRBV9 with TRBJ1-2, with D unclear. CDR3 length equals 15 residues. Germline CDR1 reads SGDLS; CDR2 reads YYNGEE. Trimming took 3 bases from V and 0 from J, leaving 12 bases between them. Here the CDR3 DNA reads TGTGCCAGCAGCGGTGGACGGGGAGCTAACTATGGCTACACCTTC. Its translation is CASSGGRGANYGYTF.

This clone has only a few counts. The chain's CDR3 is CASSPNSYRVGPEAFF. CDR3 in DNA: TGCGCCAGCAGCCCTAATTCCTACAGGGTTGGGCCTGAAGCTTTCTTT. The chain is built from TRBV4-1 and TRBJ1-1; D is possibly TRBD1 (6 bases). Germline V gene lookup returns CDR1 MGHRA and CDR2 YSYEKL. Deletions cut 4 bases from V and 6 bases from J, with 21 bases between. There are 16 residues in the CDR3.

The chain has TRBV18 and TRBJ1-4; 7 bases map to TRBD1. CDR3 size: 18 residues. V was clipped by 3 bases and J by 0 bases; unmatched bases: 10. In germline, CDR1 is KGHSH, CDR2 LQKENI. The CDR3 nucleotides read TGTGCCAGCTCACCGCTTCTGTCAGGGGGGACAACTAATGAAAAACTGTTTTTT. Amino acids: CASSPLLSGGTTNEKLFF.

This clone was found a few times. The CDR3 coding sequence is TGTGCCAGCAGGGAAGGGACAGCTGGGGCCAACGTCCTGACTTTC. Protein: CASREGTAGANVLTF. The chain recombines TRBV28 with TRBJ2-6; 7 bases are a match to TRBD1. Germline V CDR1 and CDR2: MDHEN, SYDVKM. The CDR3 spans 15 residues. Trimming took 6 bases from V and 2 from J; bases not matched to a gene: 4.

This clone has just a few counts. The V call is TRBV14, the J call TRBJ2-7; TRBD2 matches 7 bases. Per the germline V gene, CDR1 is SGHDN and CDR2 is FVKESK. The J segment lost 5 bases and the V segment lost 4 bases, leaving 5 bases of the junction unmatched. This CDR3 region has 13 residues. Written as DNA, the CDR3 is TGTGCCAGCAGCCCGGCTAGCGGCCACGAGCAGTACTTC. Translated: CASSPASGHEQYF.

The chain links TRBV5-1 to TRBJ2-5; a possible D gene is TRBD2 (6 bases). CDR1 SGHRS and CDR2 YFSETQ come from the germline V gene. Trimming pared 4 bases from V and 4 bases from J, leaving 14 bases between. CDR3 length: 14 residues. The CDR3 bases are TGCGCCAGCAGCGTTAATATCGGGGGAGAGACCCAGTACTTC. Protein: CASSVNIGGETQYF.

The chain has TRBV10-3 and TRBJ2-7; TRBD2 aligns across 8 bases. CDR1 and CDR2 (germline): ENHRY, SYGVKD. The CDR3 has 18 amino acids. Trimming removed 2 bases from V and 0 bases from J; junction bases left unmatched: 12. CDR3 in amino acids: CAISESRSSGPSSYEQYV. The CDR3, as DNA: TGTGCCATCAGTGAGAGTCGGTCTAGCGGGCCTAGCTCCTACGAGCAGTACGTC.

This chain uses TRBV6-4 with TRBJ2-7; 11 bases agree with TRBD2. CDR1 and CDR2 from the germline V gene are MRHNA and SNTAGT. This CDR3 spans 16 amino acids. Losses at the gene ends were 1 base for V and 9 bases for J; bases not matched to a gene: 11. The CDR3 DNA sequence: TGTGCCAGCAGTGACTTAGCGGGAGGGCCTCCTTCGGGGCAGTACGTC. This sequence encodes CASSDLAGGPPSGQYV.

This chain uses TRBV5-4 with TRBJ2-1, with D uncertain. CDR1 and CDR2 from the germline V gene are SGHNT and YYREEE (reference sequence). V was shortened by 0 bases and J by 0 bases, with 7 bases between the two germline ends. The CDR3 is 15 residues long. The CDR3 loop reads CASSLDGGSYNEQFF. CDR3 sequence (DNA): TGTGCCAGCAGCTTGGACGGTGGCTCCTACAATGAGCAGTTCTTC.

In this sample, this clone turned up a few times. The V and J genes are TRBV11-3 and TRBJ1-1; D is undetermined. V was shortened by 5 bases and J by 1 base, with 17 bases between the two germline ends. Germline V gene lookup returns CDR1 SGHNT and CDR2 YENEEA. The CDR3 loop spans 16 amino acids. CDR3 bases: TGTGCCAGCAGCCCCAGGTGGGTAATCGGGAACACTGAAGCTTTCTTT. This sequence encodes CASSPRWVIGNTEAFF.

A few counts support this clone. This chain connects TRBV9 to TRBJ2-1; the D gene is possibly TRBD2 (5 bases). Trimming removed 4 bases from V and 8 bases from J, with 19 bases in between. CDR3 length equals 15 residues. Germline loops: CDR1 SGDLS, CDR2 YYNGEE. The CDR3 bases are TGTGCCAGCAGCCTCAGCGGCCCCGACCCCCATGAGCAGTTCTTC. It codes for CASSLSGPDPHEQFF.